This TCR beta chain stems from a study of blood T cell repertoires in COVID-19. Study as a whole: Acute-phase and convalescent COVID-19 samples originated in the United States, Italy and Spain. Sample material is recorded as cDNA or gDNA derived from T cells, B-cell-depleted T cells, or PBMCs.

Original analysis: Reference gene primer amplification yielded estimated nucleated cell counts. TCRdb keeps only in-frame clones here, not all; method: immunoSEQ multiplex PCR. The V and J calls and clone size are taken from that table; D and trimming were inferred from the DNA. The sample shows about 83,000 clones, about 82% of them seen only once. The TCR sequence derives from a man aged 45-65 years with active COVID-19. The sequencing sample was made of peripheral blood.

The CDR3 here is CASSRIGTVSEQFF. CDR3 in DNA: TGTGCCAGCAGTCGAATAGGGACAGTGAGTGAGCAGTTCTTC. The gene calls are TRBV25-1 and TRBJ2-1, with 7 bases matching TRBD1. This CDR3 comprises 14 residues. Looked up from germline, CDR1 is MGHDK and CDR2 is SYGVNS. V shed 5 bases and J 9 bases; nucleotides not matched to a gene: 10.